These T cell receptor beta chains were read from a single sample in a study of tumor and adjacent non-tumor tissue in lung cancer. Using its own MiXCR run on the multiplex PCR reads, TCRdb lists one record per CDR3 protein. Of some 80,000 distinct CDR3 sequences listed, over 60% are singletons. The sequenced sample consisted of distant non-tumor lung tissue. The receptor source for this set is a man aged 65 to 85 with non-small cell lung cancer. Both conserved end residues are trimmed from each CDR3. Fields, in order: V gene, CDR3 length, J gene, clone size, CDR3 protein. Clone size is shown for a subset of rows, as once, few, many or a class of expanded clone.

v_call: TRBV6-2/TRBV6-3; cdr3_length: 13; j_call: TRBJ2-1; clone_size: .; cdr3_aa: ASSSRGGSYNEQF
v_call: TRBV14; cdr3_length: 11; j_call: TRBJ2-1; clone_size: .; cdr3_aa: TSSPGLGNEQF
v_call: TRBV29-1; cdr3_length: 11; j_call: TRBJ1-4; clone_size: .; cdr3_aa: STRTARREKLF
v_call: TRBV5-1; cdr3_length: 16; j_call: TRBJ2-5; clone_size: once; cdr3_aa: ASNLLSLRFSGGETQY
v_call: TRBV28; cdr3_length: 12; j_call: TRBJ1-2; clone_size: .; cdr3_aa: GSHDSSTRNGYT
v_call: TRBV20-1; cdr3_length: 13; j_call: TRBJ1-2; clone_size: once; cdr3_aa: SVNPGGFVSYGYT
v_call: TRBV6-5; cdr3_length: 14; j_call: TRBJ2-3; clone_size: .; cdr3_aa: SSSYSGAHSTDTQY
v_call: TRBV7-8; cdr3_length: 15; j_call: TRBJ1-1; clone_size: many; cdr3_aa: ASSSGTGDLRRTEAF
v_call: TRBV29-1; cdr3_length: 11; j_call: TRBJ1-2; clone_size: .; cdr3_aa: SDLQTGAYGYI
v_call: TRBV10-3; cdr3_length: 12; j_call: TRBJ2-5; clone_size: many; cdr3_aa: AISPGQRAETQY
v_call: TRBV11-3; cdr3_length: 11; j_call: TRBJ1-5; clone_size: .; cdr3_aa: DSSLDAALPQH
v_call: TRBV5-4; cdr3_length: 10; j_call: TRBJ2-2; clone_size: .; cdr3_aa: VSSSDTREPL
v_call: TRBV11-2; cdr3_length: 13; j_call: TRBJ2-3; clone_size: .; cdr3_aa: ASSRGQSITDTQC
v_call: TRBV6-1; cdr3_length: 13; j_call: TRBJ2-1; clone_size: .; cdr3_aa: ASRYRDRGYDDQF
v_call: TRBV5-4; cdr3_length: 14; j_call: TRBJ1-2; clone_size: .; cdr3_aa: ASSLDGRERLMGYI
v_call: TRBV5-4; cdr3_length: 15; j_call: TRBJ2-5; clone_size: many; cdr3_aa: ASSLKGWTSGSETQY
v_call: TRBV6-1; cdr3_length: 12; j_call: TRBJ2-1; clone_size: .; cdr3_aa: ASTGTGELDKQF
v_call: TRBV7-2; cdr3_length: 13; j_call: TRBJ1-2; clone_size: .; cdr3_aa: ASSLQTGGAYGYT
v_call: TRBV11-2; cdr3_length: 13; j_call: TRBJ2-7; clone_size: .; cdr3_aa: ANSLDKGGRYEQY
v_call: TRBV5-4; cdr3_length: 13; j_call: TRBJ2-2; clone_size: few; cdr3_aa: ASSFLAGDTRELF
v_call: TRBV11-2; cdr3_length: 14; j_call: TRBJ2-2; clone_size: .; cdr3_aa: ARSLVGTAVAGKMF
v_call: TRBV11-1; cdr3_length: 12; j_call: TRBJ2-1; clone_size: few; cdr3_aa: ASSERDRGFEQF
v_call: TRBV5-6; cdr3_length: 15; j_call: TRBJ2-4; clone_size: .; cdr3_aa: AGSATGTRVVGNIQY
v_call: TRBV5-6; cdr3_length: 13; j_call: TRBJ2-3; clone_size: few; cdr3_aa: TSSLSATSTDTQY
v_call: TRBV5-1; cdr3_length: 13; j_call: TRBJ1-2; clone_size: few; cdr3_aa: ASSRAGEPNYGYT
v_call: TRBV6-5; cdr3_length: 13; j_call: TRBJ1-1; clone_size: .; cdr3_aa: ASSYSIRMNTETF
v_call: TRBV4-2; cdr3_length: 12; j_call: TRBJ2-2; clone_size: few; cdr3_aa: ASLQGGPIGELF
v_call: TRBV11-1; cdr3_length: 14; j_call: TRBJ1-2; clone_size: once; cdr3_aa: TSSDGQGQTSYGHT
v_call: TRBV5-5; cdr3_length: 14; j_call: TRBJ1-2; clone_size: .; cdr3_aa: ASSLQYLGQGRDYT
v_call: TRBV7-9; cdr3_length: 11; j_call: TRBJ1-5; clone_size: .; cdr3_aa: AGSQDNNQPQH
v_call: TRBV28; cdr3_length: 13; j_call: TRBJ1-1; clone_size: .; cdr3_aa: ASSLSPNFNTEAF
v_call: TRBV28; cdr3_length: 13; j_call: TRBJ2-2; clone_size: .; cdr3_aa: TSSLGTKNTGELF
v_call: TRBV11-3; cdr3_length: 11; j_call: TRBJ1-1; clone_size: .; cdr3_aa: VSSPPAKTEAF
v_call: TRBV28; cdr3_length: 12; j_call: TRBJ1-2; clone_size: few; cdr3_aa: ASGRRTSNYGYT
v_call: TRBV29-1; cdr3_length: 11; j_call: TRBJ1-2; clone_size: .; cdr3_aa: SVVGGGFYAYT
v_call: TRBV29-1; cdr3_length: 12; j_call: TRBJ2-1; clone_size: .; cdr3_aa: SIPGTGGNNEQF
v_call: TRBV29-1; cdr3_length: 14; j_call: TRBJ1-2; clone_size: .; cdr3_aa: SVVPYQSSEEDGCT
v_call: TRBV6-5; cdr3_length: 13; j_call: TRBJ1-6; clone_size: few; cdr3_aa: VSRTHRDKNSLLH
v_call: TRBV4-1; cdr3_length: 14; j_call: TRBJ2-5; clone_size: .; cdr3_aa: SSSQAEQPIQETQC
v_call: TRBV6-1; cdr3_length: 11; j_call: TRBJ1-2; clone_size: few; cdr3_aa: ASSSGTGDGHT
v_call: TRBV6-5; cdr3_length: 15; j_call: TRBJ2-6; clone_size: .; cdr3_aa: ANSSGTGGSGANVLT